Listed below are T cell receptor beta chains from one sample, sequenced in a study of blood T cell repertoires in COVID-19. Using immunoSEQ multiplex PCR, the repertoire was profiled, and TCRdb retains in-frame clones only, with some absent. The table shows roughly 50,000 clones, with approximately 90% occurring only once. The specimen was peripheral blood. The receptors shown here come from a middle-aged woman with active COVID-19. The CDR3 runs from the conserved cysteine through the conserved F or W. The order of the fields is clone size, V gene, D gene, J gene, CDR3 DNA, CDR3 protein. A D gene is named only where the DNA matches it firmly. Size tells how often a clone was seen (once, few, many) or the class of an expanded clone, and some rows leave it out.

NA	TRBV7-6	TRBD2	TRBJ2-3	TGTGCCAGCAGCTATCACGTCGGACTAGCGGGGGGGCCAGCAGATACGCAGTATTTT	CASSYHVGLAGGPADTQYF
NA	TRBV4-1	NA	TRBJ2-7	TGCGCCAGCAGCCAAGTTCAAGGACTCGTGCACGAGCAGTACTTC	CASSQVQGLVHEQYF
NA	TRBV12-3/TRBV12-4	NA	TRBJ2-5	TGTGCCAGCAGTTCCCGAGAAGAGACCCAGTACTTC	CASSSREETQYF
NA	TRBV4-1	TRBD2	TRBJ2-3	TGCGCCAGCAGCCACCGTACTAGCGGGGGGCCTGATACGCAGTATTTT	CASSHRTSGGPDTQYF
NA	TRBV7-3	TRBD2	TRBJ2-3	TGTGCCAGCAGCTTACGAGGACTAGCGGGGGATACGCAGTATTTT	CASSLRGLAGDTQYF
NA	TRBV5-6	TRBD2	TRBJ2-1	TGTGCCAGCAGCTTGTTGAGGTCGGCGGGGGTCTCCTACAATGAGCAGTTCTTC	CASSLLRSAGVSYNEQFF
NA	TRBV29-1	NA	TRBJ1-2	TGCAGCGTTGAAATCGGCAGGCGGGCAGGCTACACCTTC	CSVEIGRRAGYTF
once	TRBV7-8	TRBD1	TRBJ2-2	TGTGCCAGCAGCCCGATTGGGACAGGGGACACCGGGGAGCTGTTTTTT	CASSPIGTGDTGELFF
once	TRBV9	TRBD2	TRBJ2-3	TGTGCCAGCAGGGAGGCGGGGGGGATACCCACAGATACGCAGTATTTT	CASREAGGIPTDTQYF
NA	TRBV6-5	NA	TRBJ1-6	TGTGCCAGCAGCACAGCCGTACAGAATTCACCCCTCCACTTT	CASSTAVQNSPLHF
NA	TRBV7-9	TRBD1	TRBJ1-2	TGTGCCAGCAGCATCTACAGGGGCGGCTACACCTTC	CASSIYRGGYTF
NA	TRBV20-1	NA	TRBJ2-6	TGCAGTGCTAGTTCTAGCTCTGGGGCCAACGTCCTGACTTTC	CSASSSSGANVLTF
NA	TRBV6-1	TRBD1	TRBJ1-6	TGTGCCAGCAGTGAAGACAGGGGGCCGTTCTCGGGAAATTCACCCCTCCACTTT	CASSEDRGPFSGNSPLHF
NA	TRBV3-1/TRBV3-2	TRBD2	TRBJ2-3	TGTGCCAGCAGCCGCGCACGGGGGGGCACAGATACGCAGTATTTT	CASSRARGGTDTQYF
NA	TRBV27	NA	TRBJ2-7	TGTGCCAGCAGTTTCGGGGACACCTACGAGCAGTACTTC	CASSFGDTYEQYF
NA	TRBV6-4	NA	TRBJ2-2	TGTGCCAGCAGTGACTTTCCAGGGGTTCACACCGGGGAGCTGTTTTTT	CASSDFPGVHTGELFF
NA	TRBV2	TRBD1	TRBJ2-1	TGTGCCAGCAGGGACAGGGGTAAGCAGTTCTTC	CASRDRGKQFF